The clone carrying this TCR beta chain was recorded at least ten times. Its target is not known. This sample is part of a study of T-cell reconstitution after alpha-beta-depleted transplantation in children. Study results and limitations: Fresh T-cell production supplied most of the T-cell counts and diversity seen one year after transplant.

This CDR3 contains 15 residues. V lost 4 bases and J 3 bases, leaving 16 bases between the germline ends. Preparation of the TCRbeta library was carried out with unique molecular identifiers. TCRdb reprocessed the PCR reads with MiXCR, giving one entry per CDR3 protein. This table has around 200,000 distinct CDR3 sequences, under 13% appearing once. This receptor was obtained from a child under two years old with acute myeloid leukemia, due to receive a stem cell transplant. J is TRBJ2-7 and V is TRBV12-3 or TRBV12-4, with D possibly TRBD2 on 6 matching bases. This sample comprised PBMCs, obtained before TCRalphabeta/CD19-depleted stem cell transplant. For the CDR3, the DNA is TGTGCCAGCAGTTCTAGGACCAGGCGGGGCTACGAGCAGTACTTC. This codes for CASSSRTRRGYEQYF.